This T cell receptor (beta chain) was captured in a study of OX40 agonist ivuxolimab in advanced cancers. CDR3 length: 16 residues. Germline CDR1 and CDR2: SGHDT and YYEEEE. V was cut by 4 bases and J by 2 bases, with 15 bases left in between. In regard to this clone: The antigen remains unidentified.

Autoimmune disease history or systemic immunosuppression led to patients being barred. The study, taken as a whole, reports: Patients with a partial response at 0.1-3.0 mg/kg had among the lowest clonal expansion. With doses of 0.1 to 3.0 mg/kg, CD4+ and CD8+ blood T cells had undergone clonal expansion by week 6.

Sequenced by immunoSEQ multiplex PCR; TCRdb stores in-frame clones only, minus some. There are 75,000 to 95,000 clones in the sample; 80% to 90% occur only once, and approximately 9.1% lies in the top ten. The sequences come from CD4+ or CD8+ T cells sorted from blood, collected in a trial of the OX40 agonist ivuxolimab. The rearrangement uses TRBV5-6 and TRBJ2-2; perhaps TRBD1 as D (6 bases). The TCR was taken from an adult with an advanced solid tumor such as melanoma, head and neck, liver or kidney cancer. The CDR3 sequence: CASSRDSGTNTGELFF. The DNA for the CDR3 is TGTGCCAGCAGCAGGGATTCCGGGACAAACACCGGGGAGCTGTTTTTT.